This T cell receptor beta chain derives from a study of blood T cells in healthy people across ages. Findings and limits, study-wide: Relative to aged donors, long-lived donors carried more naive CD4+ cells and displayed higher diversity.

A second PCR of roughly 7 to 11 cycles used a sample-barcoded 5' primer and a J-beta primer mix. Tags on each cDNA molecule came from a template-switch adaptor with 12 random nucleotides. TCRdb reprocessed the 5' RACE reads via MiXCR and lists one record per CDR3 protein. The table records around 780,000 distinct CDR3 sequences, 45% to 70% of them present only once. The donors, aged roughly 6 to 90, were healthy Caucasians from Russia. Drawn from each donor were ten milliliters of peripheral blood. Trimming took 7 bases from V and 8 from J, leaving 20 bases between them. The CDR3 runs to 14 residues. Germline values: CDR1 MDHEN, CDR2 SYDVKM. Points on this clonotype: What it recognizes is unknown.

The source is a man between 35 and 55 years old in good health. The sample was blood. V gene TRBV28 combines with J gene TRBJ1-2; weak D call: TRBD1 (5 bases). In DNA form, the CDR3 reads TGTGCCAGCAACGGGGGTATCCTATTCTACGGCTACACCTTC. Translated, it gives CASNGGILFYGYTF.